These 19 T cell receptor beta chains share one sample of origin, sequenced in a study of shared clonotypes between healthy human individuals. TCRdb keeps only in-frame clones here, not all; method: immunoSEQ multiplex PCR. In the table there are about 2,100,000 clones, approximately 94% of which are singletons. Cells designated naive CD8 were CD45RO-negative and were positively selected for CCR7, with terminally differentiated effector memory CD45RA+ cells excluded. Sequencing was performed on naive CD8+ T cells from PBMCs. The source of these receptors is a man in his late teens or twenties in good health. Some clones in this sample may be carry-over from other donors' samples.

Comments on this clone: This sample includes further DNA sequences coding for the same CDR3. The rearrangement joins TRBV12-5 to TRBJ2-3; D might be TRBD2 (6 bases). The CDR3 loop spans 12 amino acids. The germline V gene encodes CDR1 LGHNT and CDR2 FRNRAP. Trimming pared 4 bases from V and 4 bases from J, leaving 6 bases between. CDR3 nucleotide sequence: TGTGCTAGTGGTTCGGGAGCAGATACGCAGTATTTT. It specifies CASGSGADTQYF.

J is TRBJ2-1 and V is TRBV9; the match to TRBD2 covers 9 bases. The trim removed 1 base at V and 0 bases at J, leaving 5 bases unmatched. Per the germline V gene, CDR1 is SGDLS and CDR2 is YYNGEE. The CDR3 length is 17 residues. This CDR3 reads CASSVTTSGLSYNEQFF. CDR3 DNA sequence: TGTGCCAGCAGCGTAACGACTAGCGGACTCTCCTACAATGAGCAGTTCTTC.

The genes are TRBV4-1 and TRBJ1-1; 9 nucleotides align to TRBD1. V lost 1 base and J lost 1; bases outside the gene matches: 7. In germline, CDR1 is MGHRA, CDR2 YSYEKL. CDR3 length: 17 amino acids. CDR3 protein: CASSQVRGQGPNTEAFF. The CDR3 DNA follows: TGCGCCAGCAGCCAAGTGAGGGGACAGGGCCCGAACACTGAAGCTTTCTTT.

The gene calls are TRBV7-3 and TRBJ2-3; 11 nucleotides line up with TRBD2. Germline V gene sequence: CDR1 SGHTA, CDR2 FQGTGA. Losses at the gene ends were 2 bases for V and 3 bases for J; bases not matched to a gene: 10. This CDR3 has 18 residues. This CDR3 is CASSLFTSGSIWTDTQYF. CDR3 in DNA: TGTGCCAGCAGCTTATTTACTAGCGGGAGCATATGGACAGATACGCAGTATTTT. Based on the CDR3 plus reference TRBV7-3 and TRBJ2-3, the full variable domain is GAGVSQTPSNKVTEKGKYVELRCDPISGHTALYWYRQSLGQGPEFLIYFQGTGAADDSGLPNDRFFAVRPEGSVSTLKIQRTERGDSAVYLCASSLFTSGSIWTDTQYFGPGTRLTVL.

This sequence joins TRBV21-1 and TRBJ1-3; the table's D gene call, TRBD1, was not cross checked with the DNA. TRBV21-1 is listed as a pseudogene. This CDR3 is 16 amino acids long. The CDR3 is CASSLTGQPSGNTIYF. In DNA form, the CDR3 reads TGTGCCAGCAGCTTAACCGGACAACCCTCTGGAAACACCATATATTTT.

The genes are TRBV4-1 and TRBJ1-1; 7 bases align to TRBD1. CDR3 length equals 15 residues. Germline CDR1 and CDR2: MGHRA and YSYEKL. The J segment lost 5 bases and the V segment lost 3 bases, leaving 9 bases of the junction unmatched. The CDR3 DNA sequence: TGCGCCAGCAGCCACGCGCGACAGGGCGGGACTGAAGCTTTCTTT. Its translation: CASSHARQGGTEAFF.

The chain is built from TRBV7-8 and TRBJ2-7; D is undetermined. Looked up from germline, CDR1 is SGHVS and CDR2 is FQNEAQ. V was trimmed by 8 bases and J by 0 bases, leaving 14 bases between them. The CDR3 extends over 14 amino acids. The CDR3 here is CASGPGRSSYEQYF. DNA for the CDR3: TGTGCCAGCGGCCCGGGCCGATCCTCCTACGAGCAGTACTTC.

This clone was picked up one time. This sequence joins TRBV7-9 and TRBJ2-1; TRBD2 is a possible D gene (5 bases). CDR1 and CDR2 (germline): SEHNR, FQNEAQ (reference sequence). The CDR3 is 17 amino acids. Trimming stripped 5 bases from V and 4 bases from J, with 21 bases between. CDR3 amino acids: CASSTPARVWGYNEQFF. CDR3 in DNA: TGTGCCAGCAGCACCCCAGCGAGGGTTTGGGGTTACAATGAGCAGTTCTTC. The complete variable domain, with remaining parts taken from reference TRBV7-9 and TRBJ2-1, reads DTGVSQNPRHKITKRGQNVTFRCDPISEHNRLYWYRQTLGQGPEFLTYFQNEAQLEKSRLLSDRFSAERPKGSFSTLEIQRTEQGDSAMYLCASSTPARVWGYNEQFFGPGTRLTVL.

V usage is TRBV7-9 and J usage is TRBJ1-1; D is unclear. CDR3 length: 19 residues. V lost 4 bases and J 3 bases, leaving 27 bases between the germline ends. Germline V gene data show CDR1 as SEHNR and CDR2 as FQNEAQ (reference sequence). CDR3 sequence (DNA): TGTGCCAGCAGCTCCCTCTCGGGCCCAACACGGAAGGTGCACACTGAAGCTTTCTTT. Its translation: CASSSLSGPTRKVHTEAFF.

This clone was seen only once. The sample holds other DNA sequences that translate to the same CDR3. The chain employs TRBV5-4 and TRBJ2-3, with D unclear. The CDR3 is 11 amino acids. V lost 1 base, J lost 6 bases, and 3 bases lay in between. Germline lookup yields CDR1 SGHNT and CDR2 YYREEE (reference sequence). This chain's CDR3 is CASSLSDTQYF. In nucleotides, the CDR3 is TGTGCCAGCAGCTTGTCCGATACGCAGTATTTT.

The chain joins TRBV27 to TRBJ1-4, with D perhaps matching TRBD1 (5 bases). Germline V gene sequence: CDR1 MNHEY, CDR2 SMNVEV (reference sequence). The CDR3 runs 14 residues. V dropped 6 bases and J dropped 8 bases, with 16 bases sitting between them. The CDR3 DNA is TGTGCCAGCAGGAGGGGACTGGGAGGAGAAAAACTGTTTTTT. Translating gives CASRRGLGGEKLFF. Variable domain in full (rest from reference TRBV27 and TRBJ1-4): EAQVTQNPRYLITVTGKKLTVTCSQNMNHEYMSWYRQDPGLGLRQIYYSMNVEVTDKGDVPEGYKVSRKEKRNFPLILESPSPNQTSLYFCASRRGLGGEKLFFGSGTQLSVL.

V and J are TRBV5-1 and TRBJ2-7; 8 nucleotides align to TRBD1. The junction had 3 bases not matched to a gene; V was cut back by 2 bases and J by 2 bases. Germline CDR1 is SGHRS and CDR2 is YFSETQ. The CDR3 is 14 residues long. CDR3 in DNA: TGCGCCAGCAGCTTTGGACAGGGTCCCTACGAGCAGTACTTC. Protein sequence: CASSFGQGPYEQYF. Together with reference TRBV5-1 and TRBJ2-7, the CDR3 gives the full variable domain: KAGVTQTPRYLIKTRGQQVTLSCSPISGHRSVSWYQQTPGQGLQFLFEYFSETQRNKGNFPGRFSGRQFSNSRSEMNVSTLELGDSALYLCASSFGQGPYEQYFGPGTRLTVT.

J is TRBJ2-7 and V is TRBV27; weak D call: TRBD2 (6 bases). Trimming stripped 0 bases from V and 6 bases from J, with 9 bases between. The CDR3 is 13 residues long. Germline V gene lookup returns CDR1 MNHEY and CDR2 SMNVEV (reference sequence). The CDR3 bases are TGTGCCAGCAGTTTATCCTTGGGGGGCGAGCAGTACTTC. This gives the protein CASSLSLGGEQYF.

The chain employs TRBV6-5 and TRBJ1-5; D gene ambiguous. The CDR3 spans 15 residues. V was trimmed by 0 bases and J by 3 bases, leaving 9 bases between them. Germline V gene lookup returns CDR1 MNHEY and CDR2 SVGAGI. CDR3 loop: CASSYSREDNQPQHF. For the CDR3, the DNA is TGTGCCAGCAGTTACTCGAGAGAAGACAATCAGCCCCAGCATTTT.

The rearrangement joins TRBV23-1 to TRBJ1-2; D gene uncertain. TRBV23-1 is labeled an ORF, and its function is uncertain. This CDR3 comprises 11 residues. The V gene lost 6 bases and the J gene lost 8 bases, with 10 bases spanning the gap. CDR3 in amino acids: CASSHRRGYTF. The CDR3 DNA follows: TGCGCCAGCAGCCACCGGAGGGGCTACACCTTC.

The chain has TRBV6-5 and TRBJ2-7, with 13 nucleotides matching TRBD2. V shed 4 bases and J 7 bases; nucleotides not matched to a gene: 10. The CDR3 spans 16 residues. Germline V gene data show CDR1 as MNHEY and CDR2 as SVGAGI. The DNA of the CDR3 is TGTGCCAGCAGTTCTTGGACTAGCGGGAGATTGGGGGAGCAGTACTTC. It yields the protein CASSSWTSGRLGEQYF.

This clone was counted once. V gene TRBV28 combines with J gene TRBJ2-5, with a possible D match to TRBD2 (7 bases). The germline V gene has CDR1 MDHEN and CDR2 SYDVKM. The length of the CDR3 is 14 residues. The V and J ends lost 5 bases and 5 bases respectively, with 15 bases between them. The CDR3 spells CASSIGGGQETQYF. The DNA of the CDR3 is TGTGCCAGCAGTATAGGGGGGGGCCAGGAGACCCAGTACTTC.

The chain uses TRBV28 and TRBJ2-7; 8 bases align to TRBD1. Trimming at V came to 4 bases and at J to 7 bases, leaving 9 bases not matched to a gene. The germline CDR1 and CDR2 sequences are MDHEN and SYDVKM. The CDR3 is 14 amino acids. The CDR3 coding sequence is TGTGCCAGCAGTTGGGGGACAGGTAGCAGGGAGCAGTACTTC. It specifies CASSWGTGSREQYF.

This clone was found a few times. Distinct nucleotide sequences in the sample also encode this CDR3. CDR3 sequence (DNA): TGCGCCAGCAGCTTAGGACTGAACACTGAAGCTTTCTTT. Translating it yields CASSLGLNTEAFF. The J gene is TRBJ1-1, the V gene TRBV5-1; no definite D call. This CDR3 is built from 13 residues. Germline V lookup: CDR1 SGHRS, CDR2 YFSETQ. V was pared by 2 bases and J by 0 bases, with 5 bases between.